Each of the 7 T cell receptor beta chains below was sequenced from the same sample in a study of metastatic and nonmetastatic thyroid tumors. TCRdb re-analyzed the PCR reads using MiXCR. Of approximately 86,000 clones detected, roughly an eighth appear once; the ten largest clones hold more than 7%. None of the patients had undergone any treatment ahead of thyroid surgery. The sequencing input was tumor tissue. The receptors come from a female donor with papillary thyroid cancer or a benign thyroid nodule (not recorded which). Some clones in this sample may be carry-over from other donors' samples.

This clone has at least ten counts. The chain has TRBV20-1 and TRBJ2-7, with 8 bases matching TRBD1. Germline V lookup: CDR1 DFQATT, CDR2 SNEGSKA (reference sequence). The CDR3 sequence is 15 residues long. V was clipped by 0 bases and J by 0 bases; unmatched bases: 4. The CDR3 reads CSAREGQVLSYEQYF. In DNA form, the CDR3 reads TGCAGTGCTAGAGAGGGACAGGTCCTCTCCTACGAGCAGTACTTC.

This clone was detected ten times or more. V is TRBV12-3 or TRBV12-4 and J is TRBJ2-1; D gene uncertain. CDR3 length: 12 residues. The ends were cut back, 6 bases at V and 9 bases at J, with 12 bases in the middle. CDR3 region: CASSPQDGEQFF. The CDR3 DNA reads as TGTGCCAGCAGCCCCCAGGATGGTGAGCAGTTCTTC.

Comment on this clone: Being one base from a much bigger clone, this may be a read error. The J gene is TRBJ1-5, the V gene TRBV10-2; 7 nucleotides line up with TRBD1. The CDR3 loop spans 13 amino acids. J was trimmed by 13 bases and V by 10 bases; bases with no gene match: 16. CDR1 and CDR2 (germline): WSHSY, SAAADI. CDR3 in amino acids: CAITSGGAIGQHF. Here the CDR3 DNA reads TGCGCCATCACCTCAGGGGGGGCCATAGGACAGCATTTT.

The table lists this clone with a few counts. A much larger clone sits a single nucleotide away, making a read error possible. This chain uses TRBV6-1 with TRBJ1-5; no firm D call. CDR1 and CDR2 (germline): MNHNS, SASEGT. CDR3 length: 13 residues. This CDR3 reads CASSQTSPQHQHF. The CDR3 coding sequence is TGTGCCAGCAGCCAGACATCACCGCAGCACCAGCATTTT.

This clone was counted at least ten times. This rearrangement joins TRBV4-2 to TRBJ2-3, with 14 bases identical to TRBD2. V was clipped by 8 bases and J by 4 bases; unmatched bases: 11. The CDR3 has 17 amino acids. The germline V gene has CDR1 LGHNA and CDR2 YNFKEQ. CDR3 nucleotide sequence: TGTGCCAGCGCCGGACTAGCGGGAGGATTGGTTGCAGATACGCAGTATTTT. Amino acid sequence: CASAGLAGGLVADTQYF.

As for this clone: Mismatch with germline at one junction end may stem from a read error. The CDR3 protein is CASRGNGKLFF. CDR3 nucleotide sequence: TGTGCCAGCAGGGGGAATGGAAAACTGTTTTTT. V gene TRBV12-3 or TRBV12-4 combines with J gene TRBJ1-4; no firm D call. The CDR3 length is 11 residues.

This clone occurred many times. V usage is TRBV3-1 and J usage is TRBJ2-5; TRBD2 agrees at 8 bases. The V segment lost 4 bases and the J segment 4 bases; nucleotides outside the gene matches: 5. CDR3 length: 14 amino acids. Germline-derived CDR1 and CDR2 are LGHDT and YNNKEL (reference sequence). The DNA of the CDR3 is TGTGCCAGCAGCCGGCGAGCGGGAGCAGAGACCCAGTACTTC. It specifies CASSRRAGAETQYF.